What follows are 17 T cell receptor beta chains derived from one specimen sequenced in a study of molecular identifiers for immune sequencing clone quantification. TCRdb analysed the PCR reads with MiXCR anew, one entry per CDR3 protein. Among about 640,000 distinct CDR3 sequences, 15% to 20% were seen once, and the ten largest hold roughly 0.85%. Material: naive CD8+ T cells from blood, with Jurkat cell RNA spiked in. Noted subset: FACS-sorted CD8+CD4-CCR7+CD45RA+ naive T cells. Source of these receptors: a human donor in good health. Some libraries in this study had Jurkat cell RNA spiked in.

This clonotype was seen more than once but under ten times. The chain couples TRBV14 to TRBJ2-7; 13 bases agree with TRBD2. The V gene end was trimmed by 2 bases and the J gene end by 1 base; junction bases not matched to a gene: 11. The CDR3 loop spans 19 amino acids. Germline assignment: CDR1 SGHDN and CDR2 FVKESK. CDR3: CASSQRTSGRFWVSYEQYF. In DNA, the CDR3 is TGTGCCAGCAGCCAAAGGACTAGCGGGAGATTCTGGGTATCCTACGAGCAGTACTTC. The full variable domain, in which reference TRBV14 and TRBJ2-7 provide the parts outside the CDR3, is EAGVTQFPSHSVIEKGQTVTLRCDPISGHDNLYWYRRVMGKEIKFLLHFVKESKQDESGMPNNRFLAERTGGTYSTLKVQPAELEDSGVYFCASSQRTSGRFWVSYEQYFGPGTRLTVT.

This clonotype appeared many times. V and J are TRBV24-1 and TRBJ2-2; TRBD2 might be the D (6 bases). Trimming took 5 bases from V and 6 from J, leaving 9 bases between them. Germline V lookup: CDR1 KGHDR, CDR2 SFDVKD. The CDR3 length is 13 residues. CDR3 sequence: CATSVSGAGELFF. The CDR3 nucleotides are TGTGCCACCAGTGTTAGCGGAGCCGGGGAGCTGTTTTTT.

This clonotype was detected ten times or more. This chain connects TRBV3-1 to TRBJ1-1; D is possibly TRBD1 (5 bases). The CDR3 consists of 18 residues. Deletions cut 3 bases from V and 1 base from J, with 21 bases between. In germline, CDR1 is LGHDT, CDR2 YNNKEL (reference sequence). The CDR3: CASSQTRGSEGQNTEAFF. CDR3 nucleotide sequence: TGTGCCAGCAGCCAGACCCGGGGGTCAGAAGGACAGAACACTGAAGCTTTCTTT.

This clonotype occurred many times. J is TRBJ2-5 and V is TRBV5-6; D remains ambiguous. The V gene lost 0 bases and the J gene lost 2 bases, with 5 bases spanning the gap. The length of the CDR3 is 13 residues. Germline-derived CDR1 and CDR2 are SGHDT and YYEEEE. In DNA, the CDR3 is TGTGCCAGCAGCTTGGAAGAACAAGAGACCCAGTACTTC. This translates into CASSLEEQETQYF.

At least ten counts were recorded for this clonotype. This chain links TRBV7-2 with TRBJ2-3; no definite D call. V gave up 5 bases and J gave up 3 bases, with 15 bases separating them. There are 15 residues in the CDR3. The germline CDR1 and CDR2 sequences are SGHTA and FQGNSA. The CDR3 is CASSPYDGNTDTQYF. CDR3 nucleotide sequence: TGTGCCAGCAGCCCCTACGACGGAAATACAGATACGCAGTATTTT. Supplemented by reference TRBV7-2 and TRBJ2-3, the full variable domain reads GAGVSQSPSNKVTEKGKDVELRCDPISGHTALYWYRQSLGQGLEFLIYFQGNSAPDKSGLPSDRFSAERTGGSVSTLTIQRTQQEDSAVYLCASSPYDGNTDTQYFGPGTRLTVL.

In this sample, this clonotype turned up a few times. V and J are TRBV5-1 and TRBJ1-3, with 11 positions matching TRBD1. CDR1 and CDR2 (germline): SGHRS, YFSETQ. The trim removed 3 bases at V and 1 base at J, leaving 6 bases unmatched. The CDR3 has 17 amino acids. CDR3 coding DNA: TGCGCCAGCAGCTCCGGGACAGGGGGAATTTCTGGAAACACCATATATTTT. This codes for CASSSGTGGISGNTIYF.

This clonotype was seen ten or more times. V gene TRBV27 combines with J gene TRBJ1-1; the match to TRBD1 covers 8 bases. Unmatched junction bases numbered 6, after V lost 5 bases and J lost 7 bases. This CDR3 region has 13 residues. Germline V lookup: CDR1 MNHEY, CDR2 SMNVEV (reference sequence). CDR3 coding DNA: TGTGCCAGCAGTAGAGGGACAGGTAGTGAAGCTTTCTTT. As protein: CASSRGTGSEAFF.

Turning to this clonotype: At one end the junction does not follow the germline gene, possibly because of a read error. V and J are TRBV20-1 and TRBJ1-4; D gene unclear. Germline V lookup: CDR1 DFQATT, CDR2 SNEGSKA (reference sequence). The CDR3 has 14 amino acids. CDR3 coding DNA: TGCAGTGCTAGTATGGCAGCAACTAATGAAAAACTGTCTTTT. This encodes CSASMAATNEKLSF.

The rearrangement links TRBV19 to TRBJ2-7, with D maybe TRBD2 (7 bases). Germline V CDR1 and CDR2: LNHDA, SQIVND (reference sequence). CDR3 length: 15 residues. Trimming shortened V by 1 base and J by 1 base, and 11 bases separated the two germline ends. CDR3 sequence reads: CASSIAGGPSYEQYF. The CDR3 region has the DNA TGTGCCAGTAGTATAGCGGGGGGCCCTTCCTACGAGCAGTACTTC.

This clonotype was picked up many times. This sequence joins TRBV3-1 and TRBJ2-6; no reliable D call. There are 16 residues in the CDR3. Germline CDR1 is LGHDT and CDR2 is YNNKEL (reference sequence). V was clipped by 0 bases and J by 2 bases, with 8 bases between them. The CDR3 DNA reads TGTGCCAGCAGCCAAGATGTGGTTACTGGGGCCAACGTCCTGACTTTC. It specifies CASSQDVVTGANVLTF.

This clonotype has only a few counts. This chain uses TRBV6-2 or TRBV6-3 with TRBJ1-5, with D possibly matching TRBD1 (6 bases). Trimming removed 0 bases at V and 2 bases at J, with 17 bases between. Germline CDR1 MNHEY, CDR2 SVGEGT. This CDR3 contains 18 residues. The CDR3 DNA is TGTGCCAGCAGTTACTCCCTAGCAGGGGAGGTCGGCAATCAGCCCCAGCATTTT. Its translation is CASSYSLAGEVGNQPQHF.

In this sample, this clonotype turned up many times. The chain combines TRBV7-2 with TRBJ2-7; possibly TRBD2 for D (6 bases). CDR3 length equals 14 residues. The germline CDR1 and CDR2 sequences are SGHTA and FQGNSA. Trimming shortened V by 5 bases and J by 6 bases, and 17 bases separated the two germline ends. The CDR3 spells CASSLRTIGPEQYF. CDR3 nucleotides: TGTGCCAGCAGCCTACGGACTATAGGCCCCGAGCAGTACTTC.

About this clonotype: Given a much more abundant clone one base away, this may be a read error. This chain connects TRBV19 to TRBJ2-2; the match to TRBD1 covers 10 bases. Germline CDR1 is LNHDA and CDR2 is SQIVND (reference sequence). CDR3 length equals 15 residues. The CDR3 coding sequence is TGTGCCGGTAGAACGGGACAGGGGACGGGCGGGGAGCTGTTTTTT. This encodes CAGRTGQGTGGELFF.

The sample holds many counts of this clonotype. The chain uses TRBV6-1 and TRBJ2-7; 7 bases fit TRBD1. This CDR3 comprises 14 residues. The ends lost 10 bases at V and 2 bases at J; junction bases unmatched: 11. Germline V gene sequence: CDR1 MNHNS, CDR2 SASEGT. The CDR3 nucleotides are TGTGCCACCGCGAAATCGGACAGGACCTACGAGCAGTACTTC. This encodes CATAKSDRTYEQYF.

Concerning this clonotype: This may arise from a read error, as a much more abundant clone is one base away. This chain joins TRBV29-1 and TRBJ2-5; 7 bases are a match to TRBD1. The ends lost 7 bases at V and 5 bases at J; junction bases unmatched: 13. The CDR3 sequence is 14 residues long. Germline V lookup: CDR1 SQVTM, CDR2 ANQGSEA. CDR3 DNA: TGCAGCGAGGTAACCGGGGACAGTTGGGAGACCCAGTACTTC. Translation gives CSEVTGDSWETQYF.

As for this clonotype: This may stem from a read error, because a much larger clone lies one nucleotide away. The rearrangement joins TRBV28 to TRBJ1-1, with 8 bases fitting TRBD1. The V gene end was trimmed by 6 bases and the J gene end by 6 bases; junction bases not matched to a gene: 9. The CDR3 spans 14 residues. The germline CDR1 and CDR2 sequences are MDHEN and SYDVKM. CDR3 residues: CASSFGQGSSEAFF. CDR3 bases: TGTGCCAGCAGCTTTGGACAGGGTTCGTCTGAAGCTTTCTTT.

This clonotype was picked up many times. The chain uses TRBV28 and TRBJ2-3; perhaps TRBD2 as D (5 bases). V was cut by 1 base and J by 5 bases, with 13 bases left in between. Germline V gives CDR1 MDHEN, CDR2 SYDVKM. CDR3 length: 15 amino acids. CDR3 in DNA: TGTGCCAGCAGTTTATACGGAGCCGCGGGAGATACGCAGTATTTT. It specifies CASSLYGAAGDTQYF.